The 11 T cell receptor beta chains given below trace back to one sample, sequenced in a study of blood T cell repertoires in COVID-19. Assay: immunoSEQ multiplex PCR; the TCRdb copy retains only in-frame clones and omits some. Counted here are 35,000 to 40,000 clones, approximately 90% occurring once; the ten biggest clones make up around 5.1%. The sample consisted of peripheral blood. These receptors came from a man between 60 and 75 years old with COVID-19, enrolled during active disease.

This clone was observed once. The rearrangement links TRBV7-2 to TRBJ2-1; 10 nucleotides align to TRBD2. Germline V gives CDR1 SGHTA, CDR2 FQGNSA. The CDR3 totals 15 residues. Germline trimming cut 2 bases from V and 2 bases from J; bases unmatched to any gene: 0. The CDR3 coding sequence is TGTGCCAGCAGCTTAAGCGGGAGGGCCTACAATGAGCAGTTCTTC. Its protein is CASSLSGRAYNEQFF.

CDR3 DNA sequence: TGTGCGTCTACGGCTCACGGACAGCAAGAGACCCAGTACTTC. Encoded protein: CASTAHGQQETQYF. The chain carries TRBV21-1 and TRBJ2-5; TRBD1 is the table's D call and was not checked against the DNA. TRBV21-1 counts as a pseudogene. The CDR3 is 14 amino acids.

The chain couples TRBV28 to TRBJ1-5; tentatively, D is TRBD1 (5 bases). The germline V and J ends were trimmed by 7 bases and 2 bases, with 9 bases remaining between them. This CDR3 has 13 residues. CDR1 is MDHEN and CDR2 is SYDVKM in the germline V gene. CDR3 loop: CASMAGGNQPQHF. The DNA for the CDR3 is TGTGCCAGCATGGCGGGGGGCAATCAGCCCCAGCATTTT.

This chain joins TRBV19 and TRBJ2-1; D might be TRBD2 (5 bases). The CDR3 covers 16 residues. Trimming left V 3 bases short and J 7 bases short, with 19 bases between. Germline V lookup: CDR1 LNHDA, CDR2 SQIVND (reference sequence). This CDR3 reads CASSMEHIFGLNEQFF. CDR3 coding DNA: TGTGCCAGTAGTATGGAGCACATTTTTGGACTTAATGAGCAGTTCTTC.

This clone came up a few times. The chain recombines TRBV11-2 with TRBJ2-5; TRBD2 matches 8 bases. CDR1 is SGHAT and CDR2 is FQNNGV in the germline V gene. V lost 1 base to trimming and J lost 1 base; unmatched junction nucleotides: 14. The CDR3 is made up of 19 amino acids. CDR3 DNA: TGTGCCAGCAGCTTAGGGCTCAGACTCAAGCGGGAGCTCCAAGAGACCCAGTACTTC. It encodes CASSLGLRLKRELQETQYF.

This clone was recorded once. The DNA is omitted, as the CDR3 cannot be located on it reliably, and the CDR3 follows TCRdb's listing. V and J are TRBV12-1 and TRBJ2-3; the table's TRBD2 call for D was not verified on the DNA. TRBV12-1 is a pseudogene locus. The CDR3 comprises 20 residues, both ends counted. CDR3 protein: CASSFGGGTSGRIGTDTQYF.

The CDR3 coding sequence is TGTGCCAGCAGTTCTACTAGCGGGAGAAGAGAGACCCAGTACTTC. As protein: CASSSTSGRRETQYF. This sequence joins TRBV6-1 and TRBJ2-5; 11 bases agree with TRBD2. Germline CDR1 MNHNS, CDR2 SASEGT. There are 15 residues in the CDR3. After removal of 5 bases from V and 4 bases from J, the junction contained 6 bases not matched to a gene.

J is TRBJ2-7 and V is TRBV3-1 (or the pseudogene TRBV3-2); 8 bases agree with TRBD1. The V and J ends lost 0 bases and 5 bases, in that order; junction bases with no gene match: 9. This CDR3 spans 16 amino acids. CDR1 is LGHDT, CDR2 YNNKEL, per germline (reference sequence). The CDR3 DNA is TGTGCCAGCAGCCAAGATCAGCAGGGGGCGGACGACGAGCAGTACTTC. It encodes CASSQDQQGADDEQYF.

The rearrangement links TRBV7-6 to TRBJ2-7; D may be TRBD2 (5 bases). CDR3 size: 13 residues. The ends were cut back, 1 base at V and 2 bases at J, with 6 bases in the middle. The germline CDR1 and CDR2 sequences are SGHVS and FNYEAQ. This CDR3 reads CASSLGTAYEQYF. The DNA of the CDR3 is TGTGCCAGCAGCTTAGGGACTGCCTACGAGCAGTACTTC.

V and J are TRBV3-1 (or the pseudogene TRBV3-2) and TRBJ2-3; possible D gene TRBD1, 6 bases. The CDR3 runs 16 residues. Trimming pared 1 base from V and 5 bases from J, leaving 16 bases between. The V gene's germline CDR1 is LGHDT and CDR2 YNNKEL (reference sequence). Here the CDR3 DNA reads TGTGCCAGCAGCCAAGGGTTGGGTGACAGGATAGATACGCAGTATTTT. Residues: CASSQGLGDRIDTQYF.

The chain combines TRBV28 with TRBJ1-5, with no clear D. The CDR3 spans 15 residues. The germline V gene encodes CDR1 MDHEN and CDR2 SYDVKM. Trimming cost V 6 bases and J 0 bases, with 12 bases left between them. The CDR3 coding sequence is TGTGCCAGCAGATCCTCGGGGTATAGCAATCAGCCCCAGCATTTT. It yields the protein CASRSSGYSNQPQHF.